The entry that follows covers one T cell receptor beta chain sequence. These data belong to a study of control samples from healthy donors and cancer patients. CDR3 length equals 18 residues. V gave up 3 bases and J gave up 4 bases; unmatched junction bases: 10. CDR1 and CDR2 (germline): MNHEY, SMNVEV (reference sequence). Sequenced by immunoSEQ multiplex PCR; TCRdb stores in-frame clones only, minus some. The sample includes 150,000 or so clones, over 75% seen only once; the top ten take about 2.5%. The sequencing input was blood. This receptor was obtained from a middle-aged man in good health. The chain joins TRBV27 to TRBJ2-2; 11 nucleotides agree with TRBD2. The CDR3 region is CASSFHSSGGVGTGELFF. As DNA, the CDR3 is TGTGCCAGCAGTTTTCATAGTAGCGGGGGGGTGGGCACCGGGGAGCTGTTTTTT.